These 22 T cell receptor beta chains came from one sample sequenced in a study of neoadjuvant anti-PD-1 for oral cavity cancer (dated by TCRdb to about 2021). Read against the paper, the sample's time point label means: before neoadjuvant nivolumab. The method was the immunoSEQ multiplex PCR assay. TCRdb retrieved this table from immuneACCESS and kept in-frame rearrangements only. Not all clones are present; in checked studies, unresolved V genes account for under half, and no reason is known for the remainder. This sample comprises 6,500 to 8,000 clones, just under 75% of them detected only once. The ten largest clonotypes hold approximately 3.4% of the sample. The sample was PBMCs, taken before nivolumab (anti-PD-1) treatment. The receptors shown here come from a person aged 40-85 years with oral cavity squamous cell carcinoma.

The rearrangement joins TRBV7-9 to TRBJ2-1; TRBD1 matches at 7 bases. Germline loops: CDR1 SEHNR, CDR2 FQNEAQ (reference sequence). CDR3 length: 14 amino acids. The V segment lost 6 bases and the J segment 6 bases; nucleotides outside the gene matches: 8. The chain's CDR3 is CASRIGQESNEQFF. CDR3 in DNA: TGTGCCAGCAGGATCGGACAGGAAAGCAATGAGCAGTTCTTC. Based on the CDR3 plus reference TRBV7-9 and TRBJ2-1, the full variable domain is DTGVSQNPRHKITKRGQNVTFRCDPISEHNRLYWYRQTLGQGPEFLTYFQNEAQLEKSRLLSDRFSAERPKGSFSTLEIQRTEQGDSAMYLCASRIGQESNEQFFGPGTRLTVL.

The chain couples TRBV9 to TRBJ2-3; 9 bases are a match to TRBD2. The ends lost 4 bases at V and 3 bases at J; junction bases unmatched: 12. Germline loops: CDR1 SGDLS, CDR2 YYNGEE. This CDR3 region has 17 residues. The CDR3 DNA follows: TGTGCCAGCAGCTTCCGGGCGGGGGGGCGTTCGACAGATACGCAGTATTTT. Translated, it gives CASSFRAGGRSTDTQYF.

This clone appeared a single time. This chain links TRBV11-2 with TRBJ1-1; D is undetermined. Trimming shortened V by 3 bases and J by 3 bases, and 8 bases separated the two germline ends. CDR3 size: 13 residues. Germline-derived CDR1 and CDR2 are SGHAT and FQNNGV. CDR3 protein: CASSFREYTEAFF. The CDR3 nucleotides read TGTGCCAGCAGCTTCCGGGAGTACACTGAAGCTTTCTTT. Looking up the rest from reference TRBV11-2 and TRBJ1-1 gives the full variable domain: EAGVAQSPRYKIIEKRQSVAFWCNPISGHATLYWYQQILGQGPKLLIQFQNNGVVDDSQLPKDRFSAERLKGVDSTLKIQPAKLEDSAVYLCASSFREYTEAFFGQGTRLTVV.

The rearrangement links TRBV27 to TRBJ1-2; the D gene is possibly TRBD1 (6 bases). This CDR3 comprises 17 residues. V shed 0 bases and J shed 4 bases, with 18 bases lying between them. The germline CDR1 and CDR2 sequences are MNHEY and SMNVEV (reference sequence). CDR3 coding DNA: TGTGCCAGCAGTTTATCCTCTCTCGGGGGGGCGCGCTATGGCTACACCTTC. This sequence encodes CASSLSSLGGARYGYTF.

CDR3 coding DNA: TGTGCCATCAGTGACGCAGGGGCCAACTATGGCTACACCTTC. Encoded protein: CAISDAGANYGYTF. This chain links TRBV10-3 with TRBJ1-2; possibly TRBD1 for D (6 bases). V lost 3 bases and J lost 2, with 10 bases in between. Germline V gene sequence: CDR1 ENHRY, CDR2 SYGVKD. CDR3 size: 14 residues.

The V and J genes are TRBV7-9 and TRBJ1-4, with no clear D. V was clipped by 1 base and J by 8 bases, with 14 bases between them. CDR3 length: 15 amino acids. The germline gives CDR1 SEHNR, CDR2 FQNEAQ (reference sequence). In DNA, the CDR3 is TGTGCCAGCAGCTTAGGAGGGAATGTAGGGGAAAAACTGTTTTTT. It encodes CASSLGGNVGEKLFF.

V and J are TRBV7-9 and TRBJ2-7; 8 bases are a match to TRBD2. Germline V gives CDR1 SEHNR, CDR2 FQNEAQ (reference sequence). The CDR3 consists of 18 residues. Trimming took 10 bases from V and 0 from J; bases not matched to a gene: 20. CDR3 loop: CATDGERGINLSSYEQYF. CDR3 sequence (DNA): TGTGCCACCGATGGTGAGCGGGGGATCAACCTAAGCTCCTACGAGCAGTACTTC.

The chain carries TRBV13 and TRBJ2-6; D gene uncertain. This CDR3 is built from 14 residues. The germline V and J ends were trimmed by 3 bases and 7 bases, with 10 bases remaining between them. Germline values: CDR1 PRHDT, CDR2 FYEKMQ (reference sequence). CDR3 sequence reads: CASSFLLAANVLTF. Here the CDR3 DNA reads TGTGCCAGCAGCTTCCTTTTGGCTGCCAACGTCCTGACTTTC. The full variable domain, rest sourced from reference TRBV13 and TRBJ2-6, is AAGVIQSPRHLIKEKRETATLKCYPIPRHDTVYWYQQGPGQDPQFLISFYEKMQSDKGSIPDRFSAQQFSDYHSELNMSSLELGDSALYFCASSFLLAANVLTFGAGSRLTVL.

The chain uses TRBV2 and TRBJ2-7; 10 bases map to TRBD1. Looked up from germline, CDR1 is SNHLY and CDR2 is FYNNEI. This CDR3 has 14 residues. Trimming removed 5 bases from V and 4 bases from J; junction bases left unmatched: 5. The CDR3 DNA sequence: TGTGCCAGCAGTCGACAGGGGGCTTTATACGAGCAGTACTTC. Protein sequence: CASSRQGALYEQYF.

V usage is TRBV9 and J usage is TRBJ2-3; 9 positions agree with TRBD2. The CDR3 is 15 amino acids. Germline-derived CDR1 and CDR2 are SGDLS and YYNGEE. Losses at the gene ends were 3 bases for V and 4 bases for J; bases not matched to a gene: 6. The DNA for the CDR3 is TGTGCCAGCAGCGATCGAGCGGGGGGTCCAGATACGCAGTATTTT. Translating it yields CASSDRAGGPDTQYF.

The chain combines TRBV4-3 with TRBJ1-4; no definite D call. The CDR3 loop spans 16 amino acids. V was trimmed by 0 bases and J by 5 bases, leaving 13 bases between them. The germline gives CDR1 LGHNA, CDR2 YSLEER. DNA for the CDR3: TGCGCCAGCAGCCAAGATAAGGTACAGCAGAATGAAAAACTGTTTTTT. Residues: CASSQDKVQQNEKLFF.

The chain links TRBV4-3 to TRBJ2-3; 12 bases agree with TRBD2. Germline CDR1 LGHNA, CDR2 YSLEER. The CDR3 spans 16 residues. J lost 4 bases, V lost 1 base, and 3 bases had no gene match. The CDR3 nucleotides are TGCGCCAGCAGCCAAGGGCTAGCGGGGGGGGCAGATACGCAGTATTTT. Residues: CASSQGLAGGADTQYF.

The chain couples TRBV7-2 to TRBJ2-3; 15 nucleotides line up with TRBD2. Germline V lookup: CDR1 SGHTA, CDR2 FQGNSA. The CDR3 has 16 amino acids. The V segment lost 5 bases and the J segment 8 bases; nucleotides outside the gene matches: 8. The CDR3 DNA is TGTGCCAGCAGCCCACGGACTAGCGGGGGGGCTGGTACGCAGTATTTT. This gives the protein CASSPRTSGGAGTQYF. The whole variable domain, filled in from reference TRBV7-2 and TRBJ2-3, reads GAGVSQSPSNKVTEKGKDVELRCDPISGHTALYWYRQSLGQGLEFLIYFQGNSAPDKSGLPSDRFSAERTGGSVSTLTIQRTQQEDSAVYLCASSPRTSGGAGTQYFGPGTRLTVL.

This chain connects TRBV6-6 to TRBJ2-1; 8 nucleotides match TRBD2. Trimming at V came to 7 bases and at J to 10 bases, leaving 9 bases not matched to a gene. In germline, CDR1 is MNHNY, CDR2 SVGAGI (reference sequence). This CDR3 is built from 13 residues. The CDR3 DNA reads TGTGCCAGCATTCTAACCCGGGGGGGAGAGCAGTTCTTC. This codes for CASILTRGGEQFF.

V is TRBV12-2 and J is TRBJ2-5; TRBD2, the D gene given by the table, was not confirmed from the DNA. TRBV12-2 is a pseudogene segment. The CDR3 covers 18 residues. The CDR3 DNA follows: TGTGCAAGTCGTCATATAATGCGATTTGGAGGTAACCAAGAGACCCAGTACTTC. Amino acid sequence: CASRHIMRFGGNQETQYF.

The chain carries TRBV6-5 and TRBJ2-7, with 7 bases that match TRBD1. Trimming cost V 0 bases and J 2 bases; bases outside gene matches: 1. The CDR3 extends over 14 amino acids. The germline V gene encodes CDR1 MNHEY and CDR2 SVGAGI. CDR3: CASSYSTGTYEQYF. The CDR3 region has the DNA TGTGCCAGCAGTTACTCGACAGGGACCTACGAGCAGTACTTC.

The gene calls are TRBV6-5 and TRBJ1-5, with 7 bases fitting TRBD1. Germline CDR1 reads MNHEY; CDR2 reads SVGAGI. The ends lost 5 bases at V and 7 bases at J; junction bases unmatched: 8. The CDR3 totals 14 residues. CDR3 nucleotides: TGTGCCAGCAGTCTCGGGACAGCAGGGCAGCCCCAGCATTTT. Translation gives CASSLGTAGQPQHF.

CDR3 DNA sequence: TGTGCCAGCAGCCAAGATCTAGACAGGGGAAACACCATATATTTT. It codes for CASSQDLDRGNTIYF. The rearrangement links TRBV4-2 to TRBJ1-3, with TRBD1 as a possible D gene (6 bases). This CDR3 is built from 15 residues. CDR1 is LGHNA and CDR2 is YNFKEQ in the germline V gene. The germline V and J ends were trimmed by 0 bases and 4 bases, with 10 bases remaining between them.

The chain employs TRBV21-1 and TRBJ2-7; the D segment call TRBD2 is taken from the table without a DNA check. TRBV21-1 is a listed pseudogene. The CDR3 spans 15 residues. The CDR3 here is CASTCTGRAVHEQYF. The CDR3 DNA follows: TGTGCCAGCACGTGTACGGGGAGGGCGGTCCACGAGCAGTACTTC.

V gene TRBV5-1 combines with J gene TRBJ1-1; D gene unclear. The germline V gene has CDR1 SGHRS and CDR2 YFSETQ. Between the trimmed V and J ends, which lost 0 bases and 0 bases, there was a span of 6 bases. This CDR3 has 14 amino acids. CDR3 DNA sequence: TGCGCCAGCAGCTTGGGTTACATGAACACTGAAGCTTTCTTT. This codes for CASSLGYMNTEAFF. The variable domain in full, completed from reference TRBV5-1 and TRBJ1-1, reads KAGVTQTPRYLIKTRGQQVTLSCSPISGHRSVSWYQQTPGQGLQFLFEYFSETQRNKGNFPGRFSGRQFSNSRSEMNVSTLELGDSALYLCASSLGYMNTEAFFGQGTRLTVV.

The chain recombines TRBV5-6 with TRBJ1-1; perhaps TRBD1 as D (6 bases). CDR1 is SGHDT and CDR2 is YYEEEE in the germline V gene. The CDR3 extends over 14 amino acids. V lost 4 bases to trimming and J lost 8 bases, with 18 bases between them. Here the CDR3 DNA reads TGTGCCAGCAGCACAGGGACACCCACCGGGGAAGCTTTCTTT. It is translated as CASSTGTPTGEAFF. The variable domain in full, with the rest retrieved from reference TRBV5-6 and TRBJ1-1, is DAGVTQSPTHLIKTRGQQVTLRCSPKSGHDTVSWYQQALGQGPQFIFQYYEEEERQRGNFPDRFSGHQFPNYSSELNVNALLLGDSALYLCASSTGTPTGEAFFGQGTRLTVV.

The CDR3 DNA reads TGCGCCAGCAGCCAAATGGGGACAGGTGTGTCACCCCTCCACTTT. Its translation is CASSQMGTGVSPLHF. The chain carries TRBV4-3 and TRBJ1-6, with 8 nucleotides matching TRBD1. The germline V gene encodes CDR1 LGHNA and CDR2 YSLEER. CDR3 length equals 15 residues. Unmatched junction bases numbered 7, after V lost 2 bases and J lost 10 bases.